Below are 5 T cell receptor beta chains sequenced from a single sample in a study of T cells in tumors and immune-related adverse events. The repertoire was sequenced with immunoSEQ multiplex PCR; TCRdb's copy has only in-frame clones and lacks some. The data hold about 11,000 clones, with roughly 92% observed a single time. The specimen comprised lymph node tissue, sampled from a patient treated with anti-PD-1 therapy. The receptor source for this set is a female donor with metastatic renal cell carcinoma.

The chain has TRBV5-3 and TRBJ1-5; D is perhaps TRBD1 (5 bases). TRBV5-3 is an ORF; its function is uncertain. Trimming pared 1 base from V and 6 bases from J, leaving 14 bases between. There are 15 residues in the CDR3. CDR3 sequence: CARSLKGELSQPQHF. The CDR3 DNA follows: TGTGCCAGAAGCTTGAAAGGGGAACTGAGTCAGCCCCAGCATTTT.

This chain links TRBV6-1 with TRBJ2-3; 7 positions agree with TRBD2. Per the germline V gene, CDR1 is MNHNS and CDR2 is SASEGT. The V gene end was trimmed by 3 bases and the J gene end by 0 bases; junction bases not matched to a gene: 6. The CDR3 loop spans 16 amino acids. The DNA of the CDR3 is TGTGCCAGCAGTGAGAAAACTAGCGCCAGCACAGATACGCAGTATTTT. Residues: CASSEKTSASTDTQYF.

The J gene is TRBJ1-1, the V gene TRBV2; 8 bases are a match to TRBD1. V lost 11 bases and J lost 4; bases outside the gene matches: 6. CDR3 length: 12 residues. The germline gives CDR1 SNHLY, CDR2 FYNNEI. The CDR3 sequence is CADRGGGTEAFF. The CDR3 DNA is TGTGCCGACAGGGGTGGGGGCACTGAAGCTTTCTTT.

V is TRBV28 and J is TRBJ1-2; 12 nucleotides line up with TRBD1. The length of the CDR3 is 14 residues. The ends lost 7 bases at V and 7 bases at J; junction bases unmatched: 7. Germline CDR1 and CDR2: MDHEN and SYDVKM. The CDR3 sequence is CASTGDRGQSGYTF. CDR3 DNA sequence: TGTGCCAGCACCGGGGACAGGGGGCAAAGTGGCTACACCTTC.

This sequence joins TRBV28 and TRBJ2-1; perhaps TRBD2 as D (6 bases). Germline V gives CDR1 MDHEN, CDR2 SYDVKM. The ends were cut back, 4 bases at V and 5 bases at J, with 12 bases in the middle. The CDR3 is 14 residues long. The CDR3: CASSWAWGDNEQFF. CDR3 coding DNA: TGTGCCAGCAGTTGGGCTTGGGGGGACAATGAGCAGTTCTTC.